The 19 T cell receptor beta chains given below trace back to one sample, sequenced in a study of vaccination and CD4 T cells after COVID-19. Sequencing of cultured CD4+ T cell DNA used the Oncomine TCR Beta short-read assay. Each CDR3 protein gets one entry after TCRdb re-called the PCR reads with MiXCR. The table records approximately 24,000 distinct CDR3 sequences, about 40% of them present only once. Treatment described: roughly 10-day PBMC culture with coronavirus spike peptide pools or control peptides (ViraFEST assay). These receptors have no identified antigens. Sample: CD4+ T cells from blood, cultured in vitro. The source is a human donor who had recovered from COVID-19.

The genes are TRBV7-9 and TRBJ1-1, with D possibly matching TRBD1 (5 bases). There are 16 residues in the CDR3. Germline V lookup: CDR1 SEHNR, CDR2 FQNEAQ (reference sequence). Trimming shortened V by 3 bases and J by 1 base, and 15 bases separated the two germline ends. As DNA, the CDR3 is TGTGCCAGCAGCTTGGACGGCGGGGCGGGGAACACTGAAGCTTTCTTT. It translates to CASSLDGGAGNTEAFF.

This clonotype was observed a handful of times. The chain carries TRBV19 and TRBJ1-6; no firm D call. The CDR3 consists of 15 residues. Trimming took 3 bases from V and 5 from J, leaving 11 bases between them. Germline CDR1 LNHDA, CDR2 SQIVND (reference sequence). CDR3 sequence (DNA): TGTGCCAGTAGTATTGGCCAGCAAGATAATTCACCCCTCCACTTT. This codes for CASSIGQQDNSPLHF. Looking up the rest from reference TRBV19 and TRBJ1-6 gives the full variable domain: DGGITQSPKYLFRKEGQNVTLSCEQNLNHDAMYWYRQDPGQGLRLIYYSQIVNDFQKGDIAEGYSVSREKKESFPLTVTSAQKNPTAFYLCASSIGQQDNSPLHFGNGTRLTVT.

This clonotype was observed a handful of times. The CDR3 DNA reads as TGTGCCAGCACCACTGGGACTAGCCTAAGCTCCTACGAGCAGTACTTC. This translates into CASTTGTSLSSYEQYF. V gene TRBV11-2 combines with J gene TRBJ2-7; 9 bases are a match to TRBD2. CDR1 SGHAT and CDR2 FQNNGV come from the germline V gene. Germline trimming cut 7 bases from V and 0 bases from J; bases unmatched to any gene: 10. This CDR3 comprises 16 residues.

This chain connects TRBV7-8 to TRBJ1-1, with D uncertain. V lost 2 bases and J 1 base, leaving 2 bases between the germline ends. CDR1 is SGHVS and CDR2 is FQNEAQ in the germline V gene. The CDR3 is 12 residues long. CDR3 residues: CASSLQNTEAFF. DNA for the CDR3: TGTGCCAGCAGCTTACAGAACACTGAAGCTTTCTTT. The whole variable domain, filled in from reference TRBV7-8 and TRBJ1-1, reads GAGVSQSPRYKVAKRGQDVALRCDPISGHVSLFWYQQALGQGPEFLTYFQNEAQLDKSGLPSDRFFAERPEGSVSTLKIQRTQQEDSAVYLCASSLQNTEAFFGQGTRLTVV.

The chain has TRBV27 and TRBJ1-2; D is perhaps TRBD1 (6 bases). V dropped 6 bases and J dropped 5 bases, with 25 bases sitting between them. The CDR3 runs 17 residues. The germline CDR1 and CDR2 sequences are MNHEY and SMNVEV (reference sequence). The CDR3 loop is CASRPRTGPGGGYGYTF. CDR3 DNA sequence: TGTGCCAGCAGGCCCCGAACAGGGCCTGGGGGAGGGTATGGCTACACCTTC.

This clonotype occurred a few times. This sequence joins TRBV7-3 and TRBJ2-2, with TRBD2 matching 9 bases. Germline CDR1 is SGHTA and CDR2 is FQGTGA. CDR3 length: 16 amino acids. Trimming cost V 3 bases and J 4 bases; bases outside gene matches: 6. This chain's CDR3 is CASSLGGGASTGELFF. The CDR3 DNA reads as TGTGCCAGCAGCTTGGGCGGGGGGGCGAGCACCGGGGAGCTGTTTTTT.

This clonotype was seen more than once but under ten times. The chain is built from TRBV7-2 and TRBJ1-2, with TRBD1 matching over 10 bases. CDR1 SGHTA and CDR2 FQGNSA come from the germline V gene. This CDR3 is built from 15 residues. V lost 5 bases and J lost 3; bases outside the gene matches: 6. The CDR3 region has the DNA TGTGCCAGCAGCAAGCAAGGACAGGGGGACTATGGCTACACCTTC. Protein: CASSKQGQGDYGYTF.

This clonotype was seen a handful of times. The V and J genes are TRBV18 and TRBJ2-5; D possibly matches TRBD1 or TRBD2 (5 bases each). Deletions cut 4 bases from V and 3 bases from J, with 9 bases between. CDR1 is KGHSH and CDR2 is LQKENI in the germline V gene. This CDR3 comprises 13 residues. This chain's CDR3 is CASSLGVEETQYF. For the CDR3, the DNA is TGTGCCAGCTCACTGGGGGTGGAAGAGACCCAGTACTTC.

This clonotype was seen only a few times. The rearrangement joins TRBV15 to TRBJ2-5; D not certain. Trimming took 0 bases from V and 5 from J, leaving 7 bases between them. Germline CDR1 LNHNV, CDR2 YYDKDF (reference sequence). This CDR3 spans 13 amino acids. The CDR3 loop reads CATSRDMGETQYF. The CDR3, as DNA: TGTGCCACCAGCAGAGATATGGGTGAGACCCAGTACTTC.

This clonotype was counted only a few times. The chain employs TRBV7-9 and TRBJ2-2; maybe TRBD1 (7 bases). V was trimmed by 5 bases and J by 7 bases, leaving 17 bases between them. Germline CDR1 reads SEHNR; CDR2 reads FQNEAQ (reference sequence). This CDR3 is built from 15 residues. CDR3 sequence (DNA): TGTGCCAGCAGCGTACCAGGGGGGCCGAGCGGGGAGCTGTTTTTT. Translating it yields CASSVPGGPSGELFF.

The chain recombines TRBV10-3 with TRBJ1-6, with D perhaps matching TRBD1 (5 bases). CDR1 is ENHRY and CDR2 is SYGVKD in the germline V gene. V shed 4 bases and J shed 15 bases, with 13 bases lying between them. The CDR3 contains 12 residues. The CDR3: CAISGTNAILHF. CDR3 DNA: TGTGCCATCAGTGGGACAAACGCTATCCTCCACTTT.

This clonotype was recorded a few times. The J gene is TRBJ1-1, the V gene TRBV20-1; 7 positions agree with TRBD1. The ends lost 3 bases at V and 5 bases at J; junction bases unmatched: 12. The CDR3 has 15 amino acids. The germline V gene encodes CDR1 DFQATT and CDR2 SNEGSKA (reference sequence). The CDR3 loop is CSASDPRTGWTEAFF. In nucleotides, the CDR3 is TGCAGTGCTAGCGACCCCCGGACAGGTTGGACTGAAGCTTTCTTT.

This chain connects TRBV2 to TRBJ2-7; TRBD1 matches 7 bases. This CDR3 is built from 15 residues. The V and J ends lost 5 bases and 2 bases, in that order; junction bases with no gene match: 9. Germline V gene lookup returns CDR1 SNHLY and CDR2 FYNNEI. Written as DNA, the CDR3 is TGTGCCAGCAGTATGGACAGGCTCCAAACCTACGAGCAGTACTTC. Its protein is CASSMDRLQTYEQYF. Variable domain in full (rest from reference TRBV2 and TRBJ2-7): EPEVTQTPSHQVTQMGQEVILRCVPISNHLYFYWYRQILGQKVEFLVSFYNNEISEKSEIFDDQFSVERPDGSNFTLKIRSTKLEDSAMYFCASSMDRLQTYEQYFGPGTRLTVT.

The J gene is TRBJ2-1, the V gene TRBV7-6, with 7 bases that match TRBD2. V lost 5 bases to trimming and J lost 5 bases; unmatched junction nucleotides: 9. The CDR3 contains 15 residues. Germline CDR1 SGHVS, CDR2 FNYEAQ. The CDR3 spells CASSEKRGLHNEQFF. CDR3 DNA sequence: TGTGCCAGCAGCGAAAAGCGGGGACTCCACAATGAGCAGTTCTTC.

The rearrangement joins TRBV27 to TRBJ1-2, with 12 bases lining up with TRBD1. The V and J ends lost 5 bases and 4 bases, in that order; junction bases with no gene match: 2. This CDR3 has 14 amino acids. Germline values: CDR1 MNHEY, CDR2 SMNVEV (reference sequence). Written as DNA, the CDR3 is TGTGCCAGCAGTCGGGACAGGGGGCCCTATGGCTACACCTTC. Translated, it gives CASSRDRGPYGYTF.

As concerns this clonotype: Mismatch with germline at one junction end may stem from a read error. This chain uses TRBV20-1 with TRBJ2-1; D not resolved. The CDR3 totals 16 residues. Germline assignment: CDR1 DFQATT and CDR2 SNEGSKA (reference sequence). This CDR3 is CSARDFGRVPYNGQFF. The CDR3, as DNA: TGCAGTGCTAGAGATTTTGGGCGAGTCCCCTACAATGGGCAGTTCTTC.

The V gene is TRBV5-6, the J gene TRBJ1-5; D gene unclear. CDR1 is SGHDT and CDR2 is YYEEEE in the germline V gene. The CDR3 extends over 15 amino acids. The germline V and J ends were trimmed by 3 bases and 0 bases, with 10 bases remaining between them. CDR3 sequence (DNA): TGTGCCAGCAGCTCGGAGGGTTATAGCAATCAGCCCCAGCATTTT. Protein: CASSSEGYSNQPQHF. Combining the CDR3 with reference TRBV5-6 and TRBJ1-5 gives the whole variable domain DAGVTQSPTHLIKTRGQQVTLRCSPKSGHDTVSWYQQALGQGPQFIFQYYEEEERQRGNFPDRFSGHQFPNYSSELNVNALLLGDSALYLCASSSEGYSNQPQHFGDGTRLSIL.

The chain couples TRBV20-1 to TRBJ2-1; D is perhaps TRBD1 or TRBD2 (5 bases each). Germline loops: CDR1 DFQATT, CDR2 SNEGSKA (reference sequence). Trimming took 3 bases from V and 5 from J, leaving 14 bases between them. This CDR3 spans 14 amino acids. The CDR3 sequence: CSARRAGTNNEQFF. The CDR3 DNA follows: TGCAGTGCTAGGCGGGCCGGGACCAACAATGAGCAGTTCTTC.

The chain joins TRBV19 to TRBJ1-4; D is possibly TRBD1 (5 bases). V lost 7 bases, J lost 0 bases, and 15 bases lay in between. There are 16 residues in the CDR3. Germline-derived CDR1 and CDR2 are LNHDA and SQIVND (reference sequence). CDR3 amino acids: CASKPLDSATNEKLFF. CDR3 nucleotides: TGTGCCAGTAAGCCCCTCGACAGTGCAACTAATGAAAAACTGTTTTTT.